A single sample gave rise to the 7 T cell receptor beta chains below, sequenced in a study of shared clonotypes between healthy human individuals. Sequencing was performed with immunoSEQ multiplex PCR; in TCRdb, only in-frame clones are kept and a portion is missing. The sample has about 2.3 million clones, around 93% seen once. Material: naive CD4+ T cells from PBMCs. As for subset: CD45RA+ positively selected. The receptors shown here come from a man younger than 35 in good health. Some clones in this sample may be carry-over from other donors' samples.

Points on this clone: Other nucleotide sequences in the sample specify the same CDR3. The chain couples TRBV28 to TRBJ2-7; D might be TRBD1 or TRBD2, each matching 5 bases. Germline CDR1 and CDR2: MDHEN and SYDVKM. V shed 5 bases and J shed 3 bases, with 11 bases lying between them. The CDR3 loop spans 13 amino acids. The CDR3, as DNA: TGTGCCAGCAGTCTAGGGACGGGCTACGAGCAGTACTTC. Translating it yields CASSLGTGYEQYF.

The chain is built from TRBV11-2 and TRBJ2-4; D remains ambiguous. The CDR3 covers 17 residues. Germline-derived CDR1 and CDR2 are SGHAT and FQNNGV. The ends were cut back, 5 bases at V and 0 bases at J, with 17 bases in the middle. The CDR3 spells CASSLRLEYLAKNIQYF. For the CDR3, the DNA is TGTGCCAGCAGCCTGAGACTTGAGTATCTAGCCAAAAACATTCAGTACTTC.

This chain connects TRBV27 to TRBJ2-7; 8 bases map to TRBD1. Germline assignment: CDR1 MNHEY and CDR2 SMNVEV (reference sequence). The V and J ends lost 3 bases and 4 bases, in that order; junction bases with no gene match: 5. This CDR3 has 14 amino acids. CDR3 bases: TGTGCCAGCAGTTTTAGGACAGGGAAGTACGAGCAGTACTTC. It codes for CASSFRTGKYEQYF.

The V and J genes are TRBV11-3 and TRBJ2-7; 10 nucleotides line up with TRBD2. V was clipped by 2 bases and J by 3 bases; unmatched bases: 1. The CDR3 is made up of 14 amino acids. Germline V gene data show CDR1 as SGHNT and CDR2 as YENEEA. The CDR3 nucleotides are TGTGCCAGCAGCTTAAGCGGGAGGGTCTACGAGCAGTACTTC. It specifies CASSLSGRVYEQYF.

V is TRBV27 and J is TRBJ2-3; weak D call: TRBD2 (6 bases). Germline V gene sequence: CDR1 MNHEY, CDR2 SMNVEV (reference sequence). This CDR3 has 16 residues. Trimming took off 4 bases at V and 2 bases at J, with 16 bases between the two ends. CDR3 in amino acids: CASSSPTRAPTDTQYF. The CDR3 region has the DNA TGTGCCAGCAGTTCTCCGACTAGGGCCCCCACAGATACGCAGTATTTT.

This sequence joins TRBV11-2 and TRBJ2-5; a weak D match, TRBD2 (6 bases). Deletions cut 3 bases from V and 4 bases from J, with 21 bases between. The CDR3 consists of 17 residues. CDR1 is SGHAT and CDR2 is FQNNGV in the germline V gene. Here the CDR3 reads CASSFTRHPFGRETQYF. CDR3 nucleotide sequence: TGTGCCAGCAGCTTTACCCGTCATCCCTTCGGGAGAGAGACCCAGTACTTC.

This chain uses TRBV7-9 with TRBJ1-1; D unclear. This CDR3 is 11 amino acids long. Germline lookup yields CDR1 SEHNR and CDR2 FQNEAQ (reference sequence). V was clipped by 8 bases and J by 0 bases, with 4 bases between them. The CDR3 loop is CASELNTEAFF. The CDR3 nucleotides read TGTGCCAGCGAACTGAACACTGAAGCTTTCTTT.